Here is one T cell receptor beta chain with its context. Its antigen is as yet unknown. Looked up from germline, CDR1 is LNHNV and CDR2 is YYDKDF (reference sequence). V shed 1 base and J shed 0 bases, with 10 bases lying between them. The length of the CDR3 is 17 residues. Profiled with immunoSEQ multiplex PCR; TCRdb holds only in-frame clones, not every one. The table has 120,000 to 150,000 clones, under 85% seen once. This sample stems from a study of PD-1 blockade in classical Hodgkin lymphoma. Study-level information: On a schedule of every 2 weeks, patients received nivolumab 3 mg/kg intravenously.

Study-wide results and limits: Complete responders started with a diversity level that resembled newly diagnosed patients at baseline. According to reports, newly diagnosed patients had lower baseline TCR diversity than healthy donors, and relapsed/refractory patients had lower baseline TCR diversity still. CD4+ but not CD8+ TCR diversity rose significantly by C4D1.

No patient escaped relapse after autologous stem cell transplantation, and brentuximab vedotin exposure varied. The sequencing here drew on peripheral blood mononuclear cells (PBMCs), taken before the second cycle of nivolumab. The chain carries TRBV15 and TRBJ2-6; D unclear. The TCR was taken from a human donor with classical Hodgkin lymphoma. The CDR3 loop reads CATSRVWQISGANVLTF. As DNA, the CDR3 is TGTGCCACCAGCAGAGTATGGCAGATCTCTGGGGCCAACGTCCTGACTTTC. Using reference TRBV15 and TRBJ2-6 for the parts outside the CDR3, the full variable domain is DAMVIQNPRYQVTQFGKPVTLSCSQTLNHNVMYWYQQKSSQAPKLLFHYYDKDFNNEADTPDNFQSRRPNTSFCFLDIRSPGLGDTAMYLCATSRVWQISGANVLTFGAGSRLTVL.